This T cell receptor (beta chain) was obtained from a study of CD8 T cells in Susac syndrome. This CDR3 has 14 amino acids. The V gene's germline CDR1 is SGDLS and CDR2 YYNGEE. The V gene end was trimmed by 2 bases and the J gene end by 3 bases; junction bases not matched to a gene: 2. With random hexamers, reverse transcription was performed on about 0.5 to 1 ug of RNA. TCRdb reanalysed the immunoSEQ multiplex PCR reads using MiXCR and keeps one entry per CDR3 protein. This table has some 140,000 distinct CDR3 sequences, roughly 94% appearing once. What was sequenced was CD8+ T cells from PBMCs. The chain employs TRBV9 and TRBJ1-5; 7 nucleotides match TRBD1. The TCR was taken from a human donor with Susac syndrome. The CDR3 reads CASSVGTDNQPQHF. In DNA, the CDR3 is TGTGCCAGCAGCGTCGGGACAGACAATCAGCCCCAGCATTTT.